The sample holds many counts of the clone carrying this T cell receptor beta chain. Its antigen is as yet unknown. The CDR3 covers 13 residues. Trimming pared 1 base from V and 10 bases from J, leaving 13 bases between. Germline V gives CDR1 SGHVS, CDR2 FQNEAQ. The data were taken from a study of T cells in Graves' hyperthyroidism and ophthalmopathy. Study-level findings and limits: Stable hyperthyroidism was separated from ophthalmopathy by a model based on 13 V-J features.

Researchers amplified the TCR beta CDR3 regions from RNA transcripts. HTBI primers were the set used in a first-round RT-PCR of the TCR CDR3. A single record per CDR3 protein comes from TCRdb applying MiXCR to the multiplex PCR reads. The sample shows around 420,000 distinct CDR3 sequences, more than 15% of them seen only once. The sample taken for sequencing was blood. The rearrangement uses TRBV7-8 and TRBJ1-1, with D unclear. This sequence originates from a woman between 18 and 29 years old with Graves' hyperthyroidism. The CDR3 loop reads CASSLEPTPTAFF. In nucleotides, the CDR3 is TGTGCCAGCAGCTTAGAACCGACTCCGACAGCTTTCTTT.